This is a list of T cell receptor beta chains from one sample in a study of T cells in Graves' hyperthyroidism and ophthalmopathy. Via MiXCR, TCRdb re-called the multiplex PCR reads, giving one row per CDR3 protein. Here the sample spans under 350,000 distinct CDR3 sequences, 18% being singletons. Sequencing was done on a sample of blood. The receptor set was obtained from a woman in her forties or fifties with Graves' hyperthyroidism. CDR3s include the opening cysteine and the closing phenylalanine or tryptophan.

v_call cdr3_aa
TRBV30 CAWSPAGEQFF
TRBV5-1 CASSIGTSGTNEQFF
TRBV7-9 CASRQSGSAYNEQFF
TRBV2 CASSDYRDKPTDTQYF
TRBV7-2 CASSLPGTGAEKLFF
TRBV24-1 CATSRGLAETDTQYF
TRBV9 CASSPTGAFYGYTF
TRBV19 CASSFPRGHTEAFF
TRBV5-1 CASSLAAGAESTDTQYF
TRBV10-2 CASSGDPTGTYEQYF
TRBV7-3 CASSSGQGNTEAFF
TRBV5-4 CASSEGQGPNYEQYF
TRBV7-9 CAYRVNTEAFF
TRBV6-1 CASSDPGQGYQETQYF
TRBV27 CASSPSGGAIDTQYF